This TCR beta chain stems from a study of T cells in Graves' hyperthyroidism and ophthalmopathy. Not enrolled were patients with uncontrolled infection, other autoimmune disease, pregnancy or lactation. TCR beta CDR3 regions were amplified from RNA. TCR CDR3 underwent first-round RT-PCR with the HTBI primer set. In TCRdb, the multiplex PCR reads were re-called with MiXCR into one record per CDR3 protein. The table includes around 690,000 distinct CDR3 sequences, around 20% detected once. Germline loops: CDR1 KGHSY, CDR2 FQNENV. The CDR3 spans 14 residues. Trimming took 4 bases from V and 4 from J; bases not matched to a gene: 4.

V usage is TRBV16 and J usage is TRBJ2-1, with 7 bases lining up with TRBD1. The source material was blood. The receptor was isolated from a man under 40 with Graves' ophthalmopathy. CDR3 protein: CASSLGQEYNEQFF. The CDR3 DNA follows: TGTGCCAGCAGCCTCGGACAGGAGTACAATGAGCAGTTCTTC.